The T cell receptor beta chain described here comes from a study of T cells in Graves' hyperthyroidism and ophthalmopathy. V was clipped by 6 bases and J by 3 bases; unmatched bases: 17. This CDR3 contains 17 residues. The germline V gene encodes CDR1 DFQATT and CDR2 SNEGSKA (reference sequence). TCR beta CDR3 regions were amplified from RNA transcripts. The TCR CDR3 first-round RT-PCR relied on the HTBI primer set. Using its own MiXCR run on the multiplex PCR reads, TCRdb lists one record per CDR3 protein. The sample carries some 700,000 distinct CDR3 sequences, 17% recorded once. The chain recombines TRBV20-1 with TRBJ1-1; 9 bases match TRBD1. Sequences were obtained from blood. This receptor was identified in a man over 45 with Graves' hyperthyroidism. CDR3 nucleotide sequence: TGCAGTGCAACCGGGACAGGGAAACGAGGGTTGGACACTGAAGCTTTCTTT. Its translation is CSATGTGKRGLDTEAFF.